The next 8 T cell receptor beta chains were all read from a single sample in a study of T cells in Graves' hyperthyroidism and ophthalmopathy. RNA transcripts gave rise to amplified TCR beta CDR3 regions. A first-round RT-PCR of the TCR CDR3 used the HTBI primer set. MiXCR, run by TCRdb on the multiplex PCR reads, gives a single entry per CDR3 protein. The repertoire holds about 360,000 distinct CDR3 sequences, with 13% as singletons. The sequencing input was blood. The receptors originated from a woman aged 18-29 years with Graves' hyperthyroidism.

This clonotype was recorded many times. The chain is built from TRBV19 and TRBJ1-5, with 7 nucleotides matching TRBD1. From germline, CDR1 is LNHDA and CDR2 SQIVND (reference sequence). The V and J ends lost 3 bases and 3 bases, in that order; junction bases with no gene match: 5. The CDR3 extends over 15 amino acids. DNA for the CDR3: TGTGCCAGTAGTATTTGGGGACAGCTCAATCAGCCCCAGCATTTT. It encodes CASSIWGQLNQPQHF. Combining the CDR3 with reference TRBV19 and TRBJ1-5 gives the whole variable domain DGGITQSPKYLFRKEGQNVTLSCEQNLNHDAMYWYRQDPGQGLRLIYYSQIVNDFQKGDIAEGYSVSREKKESFPLTVTSAQKNPTAFYLCASSIWGQLNQPQHFGDGTRLSIL.

This clonotype has more than one count but fewer than ten. The rearrangement joins TRBV4-2 to TRBJ2-5; 8 nucleotides line up with TRBD2. Germline V gene data show CDR1 as LGHNA and CDR2 as YNFKEQ. Unmatched junction bases numbered 4, after V lost 1 base and J lost 0 bases. This CDR3 comprises 16 residues. As DNA, the CDR3 is TGTGCCAGCAGCCAAGTTGGTAGCGGGGACCAAGAGACCCAGTACTTC. Encoded protein: CASSQVGSGDQETQYF.

This clonotype was recorded at least ten times. The chain recombines TRBV7-3 with TRBJ2-7; 11 bases are a match to TRBD1. Germline V gene lookup returns CDR1 SGHTA and CDR2 FQGTGA. The CDR3 extends over 14 amino acids. With V trimmed by 5 bases and J by 7 bases, 7 bases remained unmatched. CDR3 residues: CASSRDRGDPEQYF. CDR3 in DNA: TGTGCCAGCAGCCGGGACAGGGGGGATCCAGAGCAGTACTTC. Full variable domain (rest looked up from reference TRBV7-3 and TRBJ2-7): GAGVSQTPSNKVTEKGKYVELRCDPISGHTALYWYRQSLGQGPEFLIYFQGTGAADDSGLPNDRFFAVRPEGSVSTLKIQRTERGDSAVYLCASSRDRGDPEQYFGPGTRLTVT.

V gene TRBV9 combines with J gene TRBJ2-2; D is undetermined. The CDR3 is made up of 14 amino acids. V lost 3 bases, J lost 0 bases, and 6 bases lay in between. Germline V CDR1 and CDR2: SGDLS, YYNGEE. The CDR3 sequence: CASSADPNTGELFF. The CDR3 DNA reads as TGTGCCAGCAGCGCCGACCCGAACACCGGGGAGCTGTTTTTT.

This clonotype was detected ten times or more. The genes are TRBV28 and TRBJ1-4; D might be TRBD1 (5 bases). V was trimmed by 3 bases and J by 4 bases, leaving 12 bases between them. Germline CDR1 MDHEN, CDR2 SYDVKM. The CDR3 is 15 residues long. The CDR3 loop is CASSFSGGFNEKLFF. The CDR3 DNA is TGTGCCAGCAGTTTTTCGGGGGGTTTTAATGAAAAACTGTTTTTT.

This clonotype has at least ten counts. This chain joins TRBV7-8 and TRBJ2-3; possibly TRBD1 for D (6 bases). This CDR3 has 14 amino acids. Germline V gene lookup returns CDR1 SGHVS and CDR2 FQNEAQ. The V end lost 5 bases, the J end lost 2 bases, and 11 bases lay between the germline ends. Here the CDR3 reads CASSIGQLTDTQYF. The CDR3 DNA reads TGTGCCAGCAGCATAGGACAGCTCACAGATACGCAGTATTTT.

This clonotype appeared a few times. Being one base from a much bigger clone, this may be a read error. The CDR3 DNA reads as TGTGCCAGCAGCAGAGGACAGGGGGGAACCTACAAGCAGTACTTC. Amino acid sequence: CASSRGQGGTYKQYF. The rearrangement uses TRBV6-2 or TRBV6-3 and TRBJ2-7; TRBD1 agrees at 10 bases. Germline V gene sequence: CDR1 MNHEY, CDR2 SVGEGT. The CDR3 contains 15 residues.

This clonotype was seen a few times. The chain links TRBV20-1 to TRBJ1-6; TRBD1 matches at 7 bases. CDR1 is DFQATT, CDR2 SNEGSKA, per germline (reference sequence). V lost 6 bases and J lost 9; bases outside the gene matches: 14. The CDR3 has 15 amino acids. The CDR3 is CSAPGRGRISSPLHF. CDR3 sequence (DNA): TGCAGTGCCCCCGGCAGGGGGAGGATTAGTTCACCCCTCCACTTT.